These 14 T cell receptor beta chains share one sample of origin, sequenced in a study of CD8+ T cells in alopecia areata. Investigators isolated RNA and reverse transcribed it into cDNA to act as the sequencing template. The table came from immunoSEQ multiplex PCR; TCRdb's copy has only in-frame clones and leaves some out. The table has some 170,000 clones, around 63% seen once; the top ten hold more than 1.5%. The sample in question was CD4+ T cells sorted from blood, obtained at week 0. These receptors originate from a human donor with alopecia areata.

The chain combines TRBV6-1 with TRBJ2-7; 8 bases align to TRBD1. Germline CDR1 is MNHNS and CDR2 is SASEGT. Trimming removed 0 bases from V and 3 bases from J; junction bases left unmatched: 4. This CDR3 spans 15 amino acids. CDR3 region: CASSEAGQARYEQYF. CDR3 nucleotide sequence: TGTGCCAGCAGTGAAGCGGGACAGGCCCGCTACGAGCAGTACTTC.

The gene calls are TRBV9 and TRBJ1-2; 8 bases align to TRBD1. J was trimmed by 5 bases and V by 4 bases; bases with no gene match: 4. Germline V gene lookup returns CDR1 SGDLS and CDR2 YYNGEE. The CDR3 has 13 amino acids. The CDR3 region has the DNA TGTGCCAGCAGCTCCCGGACAGGGTATGGCTACACCTTC. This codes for CASSSRTGYGYTF. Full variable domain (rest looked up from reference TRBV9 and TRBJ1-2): DSGVTQTPKHLITATGQRVTLRCSPRSGDLSVYWYQQSLDQGLQFLIQYYNGEERAKGNILERFSAQQFPDLHSELNLSSLELGDSALYFCASSSRTGYGYTFGSGTRLTVV.

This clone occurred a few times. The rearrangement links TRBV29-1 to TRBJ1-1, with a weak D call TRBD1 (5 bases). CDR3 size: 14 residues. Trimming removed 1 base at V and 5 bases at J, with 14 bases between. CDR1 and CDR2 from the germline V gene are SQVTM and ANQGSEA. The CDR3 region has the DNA TGCAGCGTTGAAGGTGGGGGAGTGGTTACTGAAGCTTTCTTT. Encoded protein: CSVEGGGVVTEAFF.

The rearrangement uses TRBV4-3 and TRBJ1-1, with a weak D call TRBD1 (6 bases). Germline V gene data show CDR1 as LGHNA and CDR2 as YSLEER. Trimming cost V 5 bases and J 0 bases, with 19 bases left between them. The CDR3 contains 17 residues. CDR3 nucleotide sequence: TGCGCCAGCAGCGAACAGGGACACCGGCAAATGAACACTGAAGCTTTCTTT. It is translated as CASSEQGHRQMNTEAFF.

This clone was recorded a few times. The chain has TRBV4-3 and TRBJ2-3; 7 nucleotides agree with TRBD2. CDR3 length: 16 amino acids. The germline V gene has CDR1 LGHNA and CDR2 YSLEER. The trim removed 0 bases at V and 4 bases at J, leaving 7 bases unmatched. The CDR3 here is CASSQDTMGGADTQYF. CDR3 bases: TGCGCCAGCAGCCAAGATACTATGGGGGGGGCAGATACGCAGTATTTT.

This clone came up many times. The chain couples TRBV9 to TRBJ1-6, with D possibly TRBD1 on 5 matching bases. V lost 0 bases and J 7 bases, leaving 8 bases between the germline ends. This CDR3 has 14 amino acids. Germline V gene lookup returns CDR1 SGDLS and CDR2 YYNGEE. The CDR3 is CASSVGGENSPLHF. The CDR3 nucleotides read TGTGCCAGCAGCGTAGGGGGCGAGAATTCACCCCTCCACTTT.

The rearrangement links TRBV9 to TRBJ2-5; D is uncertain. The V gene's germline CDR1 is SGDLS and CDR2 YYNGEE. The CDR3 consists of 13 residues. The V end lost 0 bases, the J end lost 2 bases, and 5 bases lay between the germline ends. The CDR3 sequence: CASSVEDQETQYF. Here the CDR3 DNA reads TGTGCCAGCAGCGTAGAGGATCAAGAGACCCAGTACTTC.

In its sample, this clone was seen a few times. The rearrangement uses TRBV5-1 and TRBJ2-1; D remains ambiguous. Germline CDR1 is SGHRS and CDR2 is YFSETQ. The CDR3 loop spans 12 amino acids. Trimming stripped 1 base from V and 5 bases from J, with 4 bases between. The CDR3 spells CASSLQDNEQFF. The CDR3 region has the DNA TGCGCCAGCAGCTTGCAGGACAATGAGCAGTTCTTC.

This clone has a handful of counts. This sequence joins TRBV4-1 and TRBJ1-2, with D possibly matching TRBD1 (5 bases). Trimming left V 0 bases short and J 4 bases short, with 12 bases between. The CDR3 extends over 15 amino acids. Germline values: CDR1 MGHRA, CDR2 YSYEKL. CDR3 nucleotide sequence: TGCGCCAGCAGCCAAGAGACAGAGAAATCCTATGGCTACACCTTC. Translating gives CASSQETEKSYGYTF.

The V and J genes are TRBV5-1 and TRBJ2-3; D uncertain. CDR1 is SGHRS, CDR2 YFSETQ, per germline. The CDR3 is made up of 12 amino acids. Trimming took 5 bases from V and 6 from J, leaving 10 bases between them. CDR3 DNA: TGCGCCAGCAGAATAGATTGGGATACGCAGTATTTT. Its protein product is CASRIDWDTQYF.

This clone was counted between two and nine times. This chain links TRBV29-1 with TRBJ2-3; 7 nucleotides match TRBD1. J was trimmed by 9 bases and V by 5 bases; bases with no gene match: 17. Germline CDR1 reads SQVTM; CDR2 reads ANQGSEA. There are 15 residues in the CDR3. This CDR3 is CSVTRTGRVYRTQYF. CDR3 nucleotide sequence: TGCAGCGTTACAAGGACAGGTCGCGTCTATCGGACGCAGTATTTT.

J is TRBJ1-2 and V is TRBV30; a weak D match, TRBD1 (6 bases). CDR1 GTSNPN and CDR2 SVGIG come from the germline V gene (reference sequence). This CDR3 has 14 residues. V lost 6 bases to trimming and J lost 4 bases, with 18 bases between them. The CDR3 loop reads CACPGVLPGYGYTF. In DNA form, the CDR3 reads TGTGCCTGCCCAGGGGTCCTCCCGGGCTATGGCTACACCTTC.

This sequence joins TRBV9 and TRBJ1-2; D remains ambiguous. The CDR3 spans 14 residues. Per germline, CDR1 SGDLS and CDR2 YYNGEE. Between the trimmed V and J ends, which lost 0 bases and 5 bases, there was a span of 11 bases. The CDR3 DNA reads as TGTGCCAGCAGCGTAGCTCTGACGGAATATGGCTACACCTTC. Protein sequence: CASSVALTEYGYTF. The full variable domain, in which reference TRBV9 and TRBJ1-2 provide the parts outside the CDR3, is DSGVTQTPKHLITATGQRVTLRCSPRSGDLSVYWYQQSLDQGLQFLIQYYNGEERAKGNILERFSAQQFPDLHSELNLSSLELGDSALYFCASSVALTEYGYTFGSGTRLTVV.

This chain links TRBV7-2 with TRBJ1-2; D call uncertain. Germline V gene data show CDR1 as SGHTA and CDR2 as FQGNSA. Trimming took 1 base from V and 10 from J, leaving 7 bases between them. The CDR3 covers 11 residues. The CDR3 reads CASSLGYSYTF. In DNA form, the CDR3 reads TGTGCCAGCAGCTTAGGGTATTCCTACACCTTC.